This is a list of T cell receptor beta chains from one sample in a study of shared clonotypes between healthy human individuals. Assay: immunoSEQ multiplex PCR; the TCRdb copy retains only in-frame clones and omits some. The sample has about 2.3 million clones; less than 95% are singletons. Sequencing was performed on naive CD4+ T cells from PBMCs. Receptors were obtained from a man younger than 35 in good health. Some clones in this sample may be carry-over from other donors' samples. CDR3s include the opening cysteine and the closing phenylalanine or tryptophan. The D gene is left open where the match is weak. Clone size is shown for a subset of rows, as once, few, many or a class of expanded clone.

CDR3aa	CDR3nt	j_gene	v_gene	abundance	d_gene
CASSLAVGANYGYTF	TGCGCCAGCAGCTTGGCCGTAGGGGCTAACTATGGCTACACCTTC	TRBJ1-2	TRBV5-1	-	-
CASSLPGTSGTDTQYF	TGCGCCAGCAGCTTACCCGGGACTAGCGGAACAGATACGCAGTATTTT	TRBJ2-3	TRBV5-1	-	TRBD2
CASSIVGSIQDTQYF	TGTGCCAGTAGTATAGTGGGCTCCATCCAAGATACGCAGTATTTT	TRBJ2-3	TRBV19	-	-
CASSWDRGNYGYTF	TGTGCCAGCAGCTGGGACAGGGGGAATTACGGCTACACCTTC	TRBJ1-2	TRBV5-4	-	TRBD1
CSVGTVTNEKLFF	TGCAGCGTTGGGACGGTAACTAATGAAAAACTGTTTTTT	TRBJ1-4	TRBV29-1	-	-
CASSLQQGASDTQYF	TGTGCCAGCAGCTTACAACAGGGGGCCTCAGATACGCAGTATTTT	TRBJ2-3	TRBV7-2	-	TRBD1
CASSSSGRGELFF	TGTGCCAGCAGTTCAAGCGGGAGAGGGGAGCTGTTTTTT	TRBJ2-2	TRBV27	-	TRBD2
CASGLDYSMPEREGLQDTGELFF	TGTGCTAGTGGTTTGGACTATTCCATGCCGGAGCGGGAGGGTCTCCAGGACACCGGGGAGCTGTTTTTT	TRBJ2-2	TRBV12-5	-	TRBD2
CASRDTGAPNEKLFF	TGTGCCAGCAGGGACACAGGGGCCCCTAATGAAAAACTGTTTTTT	TRBJ1-4	TRBV6-4	-	TRBD1
CASSQAYLATSTDTQYF	TGTGCCAGCAGCCAAGCTTATCTAGCGACAAGCACAGATACGCAGTATTTT	TRBJ2-3	TRBV14	-	-
CAISESPGNEQFF	TGTGCCATCAGTGAGTCACCAGGCAATGAGCAGTTCTTC	TRBJ2-1	TRBV10-3	-	-
CASSFDRAETQYF	TGTGCCAGCAGCTTCGACAGGGCGGAGACCCAGTACTTC	TRBJ2-5	TRBV7-7	-	TRBD1
CASSRGDGGEQYF	TGTGCCAGTAGTAGAGGGGACGGGGGCGAGCAGTACTTC	TRBJ2-7	TRBV19	-	-
CSVASPGPGTKNIQYF	TGCAGCGTTGCAAGCCCAGGGCCCGGGACCAAAAACATTCAGTACTTC	TRBJ2-4	TRBV29-1	-	-
CASSQSVGGPSF	TGTGCCAGCTCACAATCGGTCGGAGGCCCCTCCTTC	TRBJ1-2	TRBV18	-	-
CASSLVPRNNEQFF	TGTGCCAGCAGCTTAGTCCCCCGCAACAATGAGCAGTTCTTC	TRBJ2-1	TRBV7-2	-	-
CASSVGRAYNEKLFF	TGTGCCAGCAGTGTAGGCAGGGCCTATAATGAAAAACTGTTTTTT	TRBJ1-4	TRBV27	-	-
CASSTGGTSNEQFF	TGCGCCAGCAGCACTGGGGGGACTTCGAATGAGCAGTTCTTC	TRBJ2-1	TRBV5-1	-	-
CASSLVGGKEHEQYF	TGTGCCAGCAGCTTGGTCGGGGGGAAGGAGCACGAGCAGTACTTC	TRBJ2-7	TRBV5-5	once	TRBD2
CASSEAVHYNEQFF	TGTGCCAGCAGTGAAGCGGTCCACTACAATGAGCAGTTCTTC	TRBJ2-1	TRBV6-1	-	-
CASTSGQGASYNEQFF	TGTGCCAGCACTTCCGGACAGGGGGCCTCCTACAATGAGCAGTTCTTC	TRBJ2-1	TRBV28	-	TRBD1
CASSYGNSFSPLHF	TGTGCCAGCAGCTACGGAAATTCGTTTTCACCCCTCCACTTT	TRBJ1-6	TRBV11-2	-	-
CASSLGRLAGGPDQETQYF	TGTGCCAGCAGCTTAGGTAGACTAGCGGGAGGGCCTGACCAAGAGACCCAGTACTTC	TRBJ2-5	TRBV7-3	-	TRBD2
CASSPGRTMNQPQHF	TGTGCCAGCTCACCTGGTCGGACAATGAATCAGCCCCAGCATTTT	TRBJ1-5	TRBV18	-	-
CASSQGWDSRGYGYTF	TGTGCCAGCAGCCAAGGGTGGGACTCCCGGGGGTATGGCTACACCTTC	TRBJ1-2	TRBV4-2	-	-
CASSFLGSAEAFF	TGTGCCAGCAGCTTCCTCGGGAGTGCTGAAGCTTTCTTT	TRBJ1-1	TRBV7-2	-	-
CATSGATNQPQHF	TGTGCCACCTCAGGGGCGACAAATCAGCCCCAGCATTTT	TRBJ1-5	TRBV19	-	-
CAISDPGQGYTF	TGTGCCATCAGTGACCCAGGGCAGGGCTACACCTTC	TRBJ1-2	TRBV10-3	-	-
CASSSTFGRNTIYF	TGTGCCAGCAGTTCAACCTTCGGAAGAAACACCATATATTTT	TRBJ1-3	TRBV27	few	-
CASSFNQPQHF	TGTGCCAGCAGCTTTAATCAGCCCCAGCATTTT	TRBJ1-5	TRBV5-8	-	-
CASSLQGMNTEAFF	TGTGCCAGCTCCCTACAGGGGATGAACACTGAAGCTTTCTTT	TRBJ1-1	TRBV2	-	TRBD1
CASSFSVAGDRDTQYF	TGTGCCAGCAGCTTTTCGGTAGCGGGAGATCGGGATACGCAGTATTTT	TRBJ2-3	TRBV7-2	-	TRBD2
CASSPSGSYNEQFF	TGTGCCAGCTCACCAAGCGGGAGTTACAATGAGCAGTTCTTC	TRBJ2-1	TRBV18	-	TRBD2
CASSMGSRHNEQFF	TGCGCCAGCAGTATGGGTAGCCGACACAATGAGCAGTTCTTC	TRBJ2-1	TRBV5-1	-	-
CASSEAGPPPPYF	TGTGCCAGCAGTGAAGCCGGGCCACCTCCCCCGTATTTT	TRBJ2-3	TRBV2	-	-
CASSLVFGDEKLFF	TGTGCCAGCAGCTTAGTCTTCGGGGATGAAAAACTGTTTTTT	TRBJ1-4	TRBV7-2	-	-
CASRGQGDIQYF	TGTGCCAGCAGGGGACAGGGAGACATTCAGTACTTC	TRBJ2-4	TRBV28	few	TRBD1
CASTSEGALNTEAFF	TGTGCCAGTACATCGGAGGGGGCTCTAAACACTGAAGCTTTCTTT	TRBJ1-1	TRBV19	-	TRBD1
CASSLRGKLFF	TGTGCCAGCAGTTTAAGAGGTAAACTGTTTTTT	TRBJ1-4	TRBV27	-	-
CASSQALADNNEQFF	TGCGCCAGCAGCCAAGCACTAGCGGACAACAATGAGCAGTTCTTC	TRBJ2-1	TRBV4-3	-	TRBD2
CAWSPTEHLFYGYTF	TGTGCCTGGAGTCCTACAGAACACCTCTTCTATGGCTACACCTTC	TRBJ1-2	TRBV30	-	-
CASSHRDNLGELFF	TGTGCCAGCTCACACAGGGACAATCTCGGGGAGCTGTTTTTT	TRBJ2-2	TRBV18	-	-
CASSVGQAGINQPQHF	TGTGCCAGCAGTGTAGGGCAGGCAGGCATCAATCAGCCCCAGCATTTT	TRBJ1-5	TRBV2	once	-
CASSLGLAGGPEQYF	TGCGCCAGCAGCTTGGGGCTAGCGGGAGGACCCGAGCAGTACTTC	TRBJ2-7	TRBV5-1	-	TRBD2